The 24 T cell receptor beta chains below come from one sample, sequenced in a study of T cell responses to AZD1222 COVID-19 vaccine. Repertoires were generated with immunoSEQ multiplex PCR, while TCRdb's copy carries only in-frame clones and drops some. The repertoire holds about 150,000 clones, with 80% to 90% as singletons. Sequencing was performed on peripheral blood, taken on day 0 of AZD1222 vaccination. These receptors all come from an adult in good health.

The chain uses TRBV7-2 and TRBJ2-2; 8 bases map to TRBD2. CDR1 SGHTA and CDR2 FQGNSA come from the germline V gene. J was trimmed by 4 bases and V by 4 bases; bases with no gene match: 8. This CDR3 contains 16 residues. CDR3 in DNA: TGTGCCAGCAGCTACCGGGGGGGCGGTATCACCGGGGAGCTGTTTTTT. Protein: CASSYRGGGITGELFF.

The rearrangement links TRBV28 to TRBJ1-2; 7 nucleotides line up with TRBD1. The CDR3 sequence is 12 residues long. Germline values: CDR1 MDHEN, CDR2 SYDVKM. CDR3 coding DNA: TGTGTCGCTATTGGGACAGCCTATGGCTACACCTTC. Protein: CVAIGTAYGYTF.

This clone was counted a few times. V gene TRBV6-5 combines with J gene TRBJ1-1; D unresolved. The V gene's germline CDR1 is MNHEY and CDR2 SVGAGI. The CDR3 is 11 amino acids. Trimming stripped 6 bases from V and 1 base from J, with 3 bases between. The CDR3 is CASRGNTEAFF. The CDR3 bases are TGTGCCAGCAGGGGGAACACTGAAGCTTTCTTT.

V usage is TRBV7-8 and J usage is TRBJ2-1; 10 bases align to TRBD1. The CDR3 loop spans 15 amino acids. The germline V gene has CDR1 SGHVS and CDR2 FQNEAQ. The J segment lost 4 bases and the V segment lost 5 bases, leaving 5 bases of the junction unmatched. CDR3 residues: CASSDWTGGYNEQFF. CDR3 nucleotide sequence: TGTGCCAGCAGCGATTGGACAGGGGGATACAATGAGCAGTTCTTC.

This clone was counted once. The V call is TRBV19, the J call TRBJ1-4; 10 bases align to TRBD1. After removal of 5 bases from V and 8 bases from J, the junction contained 8 bases not matched to a gene. Looked up from germline, CDR1 is LNHDA and CDR2 is SQIVND (reference sequence). The CDR3 is made up of 15 amino acids. The CDR3 region is CASSYGGTGEEKLFF. The CDR3 DNA sequence: TGTGCCAGTAGTTACGGCGGGACAGGGGAAGAAAAACTGTTTTTT.

The table lists this clone with a few counts. Here the CDR3 reads CASSKPGQTNTIYF. The CDR3, as DNA: TGTGCCAGTAGTAAGCCGGGACAGACAAACACCATATATTTT. V usage is TRBV19 and J usage is TRBJ1-3; TRBD1 matches at 7 bases. This CDR3 has 14 residues. V was pared by 4 bases and J by 6 bases, with 6 bases of the junction left unmatched. The germline V gene has CDR1 LNHDA and CDR2 SQIVND (reference sequence).

This chain joins TRBV15 and TRBJ1-6; D is uncertain. Germline V gene lookup returns CDR1 LNHNV and CDR2 YYDKDF (reference sequence). The CDR3 is 14 amino acids. V dropped 11 bases and J dropped 8 bases, with 19 bases sitting between them. Here the CDR3 DNA reads TGTGCCGCGAGACGAGGCCCATTGGATTCACCCCTCCACTTT. This translates into CAARRGPLDSPLHF.

The V gene is TRBV5-4, the J gene TRBJ2-5; no clear D gene. CDR1 is SGHNT and CDR2 is YYREEE in the germline V gene (reference sequence). CDR3 length equals 12 residues. Between the trimmed V and J ends, which lost 8 bases and 4 bases, there was a span of 12 bases. The CDR3 spells CASSLWGETQYF. The CDR3 nucleotides read TGTGCCAGTTCTCTCTGGGGAGAGACCCAGTACTTC.

The chain couples TRBV5-4 to TRBJ2-7, with a weak D call TRBD1 (5 bases). There are 15 residues in the CDR3. Germline V gives CDR1 SGHNT, CDR2 YYREEE (reference sequence). Between the trimmed V and J ends, which lost 4 bases and 2 bases, there was a span of 16 bases. This chain's CDR3 is CASSPLGLGAYEQYF. CDR3 coding DNA: TGTGCCAGCAGCCCGTTGGGCTTAGGGGCCTACGAGCAGTACTTC.

The chain uses TRBV5-4 and TRBJ2-7; perhaps TRBD2 as D (6 bases). The V end lost 4 bases, the J end lost 7 bases, and 21 bases lay between the germline ends. Germline CDR1 is SGHNT and CDR2 is YYREEE (reference sequence). CDR3 length: 15 amino acids. CDR3 bases: TGTGCCAGCAGCAACCGGGACTTGGAGAGGTGGGAGCAGTACTTC. It translates to CASSNRDLERWEQYF.

On this clone itself: Other DNA sequences in this specimen translate into the identical CDR3. V gene TRBV5-1 combines with J gene TRBJ2-3, with D hard to call. V shed 3 bases and J shed 2 bases, with 7 bases lying between them. In germline, CDR1 is SGHRS, CDR2 YFSETQ. The CDR3 loop spans 13 amino acids. The CDR3 DNA reads as TGCGCCAGCAGCTCCTCCCCCACAGATACGCAGTATTTT. Amino acid sequence: CASSSSPTDTQYF.

The chain has TRBV6-5 and TRBJ1-4; 8 bases match TRBD1. V lost 5 bases to trimming and J lost 7 bases; unmatched junction nucleotides: 9. Germline values: CDR1 MNHEY, CDR2 SVGAGI. The CDR3 is made up of 15 amino acids. The CDR3 DNA is TGTGCCAGCAGTCCCCGGACAGGGATCAGTGAAAAACTGTTTTTT. It specifies CASSPRTGISEKLFF.

V is TRBV6-5 and J is TRBJ2-5, with D possibly being TRBD1 (6 bases). The CDR3 consists of 14 residues. CDR1 is MNHEY, CDR2 SVGAGI, per germline. Trimming stripped 5 bases from V and 5 bases from J, with 15 bases between. CDR3 sequence: CASSPRGGRETQYF. The CDR3 DNA sequence: TGTGCCAGCAGTCCTCGAGGGGGAAGGGAGACCCAGTACTTC.

J is TRBJ1-4 and V is TRBV5-6; D not certain. V lost 4 bases, J lost 4 bases, and 11 bases lay in between. The CDR3 is 14 amino acids. Germline CDR1 reads SGHDT; CDR2 reads YYEEEE. CDR3 nucleotide sequence: TGTGCCAGCAGCCCTTTTTCCAGTAATGAAAAACTGTTTTTT. Amino acid sequence: CASSPFSSNEKLFF. Drawing the rest from reference TRBV5-6 and TRBJ1-4, the complete variable domain is DAGVTQSPTHLIKTRGQQVTLRCSPKSGHDTVSWYQQALGQGPQFIFQYYEEEERQRGNFPDRFSGHQFPNYSSELNVNALLLGDSALYLCASSPFSSNEKLFFGSGTQLSVL.

The chain's CDR3 is CASSQGRGTEAFF. CDR3 in DNA: TGTGCCAGCAGCCAGGGGCGCGGCACTGAAGCTTTCTTT. The genes are TRBV3-1 (or the pseudogene TRBV3-2) and TRBJ1-1; possible D gene TRBD1, 5 bases. Trimming shortened V by 3 bases and J by 4 bases, and 9 bases separated the two germline ends. This CDR3 is built from 13 residues. CDR1 is LGHDT and CDR2 is YNNKEL in the germline V gene (reference sequence).

J is TRBJ2-1 and V is TRBV5-4; 12 positions match TRBD2. This CDR3 has 17 amino acids. Germline-derived CDR1 and CDR2 are SGHNT and YYREEE (reference sequence). The V gene end was trimmed by 0 bases and the J gene end by 5 bases; junction bases not matched to a gene: 6. The CDR3 loop is CASSLVTSGSWHNEQFF. The CDR3 nucleotides read TGTGCCAGCAGCTTGGTGACTAGCGGGAGTTGGCACAATGAGCAGTTCTTC.

V and J are TRBV7-3 and TRBJ2-1; D is unclear. The length of the CDR3 is 13 residues. The V and J ends lost 5 bases and 4 bases respectively, with 9 bases between them. Germline CDR1 reads SGHTA; CDR2 reads FQGTGA. The CDR3 sequence: CASSVGIYNEQFF. CDR3 coding DNA: TGTGCCAGCAGCGTAGGGATTTACAATGAGCAGTTCTTC. The whole variable domain, filled in from reference TRBV7-3 and TRBJ2-1, reads GAGVSQTPSNKVTEKGKYVELRCDPISGHTALYWYRQSLGQGPEFLIYFQGTGAADDSGLPNDRFFAVRPEGSVSTLKIQRTERGDSAVYLCASSVGIYNEQFFGPGTRLTVL.

The chain employs TRBV7-2 and TRBJ1-6; TRBD1 matches 7 bases. V lost 5 bases to trimming and J lost 10 bases; unmatched junction nucleotides: 11. The CDR3 spans 15 residues. Germline lookup yields CDR1 SGHTA and CDR2 FQGNSA. The CDR3 coding sequence is TGTGCCAGCAGCCCTAGACAGGGAAATAGGTCACCCCTCCACTTT. Its protein is CASSPRQGNRSPLHF. The complete variable domain, with remaining parts taken from reference TRBV7-2 and TRBJ1-6, reads GAGVSQSPSNKVTEKGKDVELRCDPISGHTALYWYRQSLGQGLEFLIYFQGNSAPDKSGLPSDRFSAERTGGSVSTLTIQRTQQEDSAVYLCASSPRQGNRSPLHFGNGTRLTVT.

This clone was recorded once. The chain recombines TRBV28 with TRBJ1-2; no reliable D call. There are 13 residues in the CDR3. V was pared by 6 bases and J by 2 bases, with 10 bases between. The germline V gene encodes CDR1 MDHEN and CDR2 SYDVKM. The CDR3 reads CASRPNPNYGYTF. In DNA, the CDR3 is TGTGCCAGCAGACCCAATCCGAACTATGGCTACACCTTC.

This clone was seen a single time. The chain couples TRBV19 to TRBJ1-1, with TRBD1 matching 7 bases. Losses at the gene ends were 6 bases for V and 1 base for J; bases not matched to a gene: 5. This CDR3 is 14 amino acids long. From germline, CDR1 is LNHDA and CDR2 SQIVND (reference sequence). For the CDR3, the DNA is TGTGCCAGTAGCTTCCGACAGGGGAACACTGAAGCTTTCTTT. This sequence encodes CASSFRQGNTEAFF.

The chain recombines TRBV28 with TRBJ2-6, with TRBD2 as a possible D gene (5 bases). Trimming took off 6 bases at V and 4 bases at J, with 10 bases between the two ends. CDR1 is MDHEN and CDR2 is SYDVKM in the germline V gene. The length of the CDR3 is 14 residues. CDR3 amino acids: CASSRGSGANVLTF. As DNA, the CDR3 is TGTGCCAGCAGCAGAGGGTCCGGGGCCAACGTCCTGACTTTC.

The J gene is TRBJ2-7, the V gene TRBV9; D unresolved. V lost 1 base and J 0 bases, leaving 14 bases between the germline ends. The CDR3 has 16 amino acids. Germline V lookup: CDR1 SGDLS, CDR2 YYNGEE. This chain's CDR3 is CASSVSAGADSYEQYF. Written as DNA, the CDR3 is TGTGCCAGCAGCGTATCAGCCGGAGCCGACTCCTACGAGCAGTACTTC. The full variable domain, rest sourced from reference TRBV9 and TRBJ2-7, is DSGVTQTPKHLITATGQRVTLRCSPRSGDLSVYWYQQSLDQGLQFLIQYYNGEERAKGNILERFSAQQFPDLHSELNLSSLELGDSALYFCASSVSAGADSYEQYFGPGTRLTVT.

This chain joins TRBV9 and TRBJ1-6; D may be TRBD1 (6 bases). The CDR3 is 15 residues long. V was trimmed by 0 bases and J by 7 bases, leaving 11 bases between them. Germline-derived CDR1 and CDR2 are SGDLS and YYNGEE. The CDR3 here is CASSVDRGRNSPLHF. DNA for the CDR3: TGTGCCAGCAGCGTAGATCGGGGGCGGAATTCACCCCTCCACTTT.

As for this clone: At the DNA level, this CDR3 is encoded by other sequences in the same sample as well. The chain carries TRBV28 and TRBJ2-7, with 10 nucleotides matching TRBD1. V lost 3 bases and J lost 4; bases outside the gene matches: 3. Germline V gene data show CDR1 as MDHEN and CDR2 as SYDVKM. CDR3 size: 14 residues. CDR3 in amino acids: CASSLTGGRYEQYF. Here the CDR3 DNA reads TGTGCCAGCAGTTTGACAGGGGGCCGGTACGAGCAGTACTTC.